This T cell receptor (beta chain) was captured by sequencing in a study of CD8 T cells in Susac syndrome. General study points: The number of individuals included in the study's TCR sequencing and HLA analysis was acknowledged as relatively small.

Germline V gives CDR1 KGHSH, CDR2 LQKENI. This CDR3 spans 15 amino acids. V gave up 6 bases and J gave up 4 bases, with 15 bases separating them. Comments on this clonotype: No antigen is known for it.

RNA amounts of roughly 0.45 to 1 ug underwent reverse transcription with random hexamers. Amplification of TCR beta CDR3 across 54 Vbeta and 13 Jbeta was performed with immunoSEQ multiplex PCR. TCRdb analysed the immunoSEQ multiplex PCR reads with MiXCR anew, one entry per CDR3 protein. The sample carries some 130,000 distinct CDR3 sequences, about 94% recorded once. The authors carried out high-throughput sequencing of TCR beta. They applied it to CD8+ and CD4+ T cells obtained from blood. Through negative isolation, CD4+ and CD8+ T cells were obtained, while TEMRA cells were enriched using FACS. This sequence was found in a human donor with multiple sclerosis. The sample consisted of CD4+ T cells from PBMCs. The chain couples TRBV18 to TRBJ2-2, with D tentatively TRBD2 (5 bases). The chain's CDR3 is CASSVRGVRTGELFF. The DNA of the CDR3 is TGTGCCAGCTCCGTTCGGGGTGTTCGCACCGGGGAGCTGTTTTTT. Full variable domain (outside the CDR3, taken from reference TRBV18 and TRBJ2-2): NAGVMQNPRHLVRRRGQEARLRCSPMKGHSHVYWYRQLPEEGLKFMVYLQKENIIDESGMPKERFSAEFPKEGPSILRIQQVVRGDSAAYFCASSVRGVRTGELFFGEGSRLTVL.